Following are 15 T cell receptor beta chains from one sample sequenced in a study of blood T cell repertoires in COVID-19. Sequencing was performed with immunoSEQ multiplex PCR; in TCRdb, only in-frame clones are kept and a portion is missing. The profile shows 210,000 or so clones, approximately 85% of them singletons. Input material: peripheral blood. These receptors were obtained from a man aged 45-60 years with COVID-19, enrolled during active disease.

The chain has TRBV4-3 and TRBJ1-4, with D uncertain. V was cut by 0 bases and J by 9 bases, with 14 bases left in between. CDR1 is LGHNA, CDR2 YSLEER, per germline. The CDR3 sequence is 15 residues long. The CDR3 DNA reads TGCGCCAGCAGCCAAGATCGGGAAAGATTCAAAAAACTGTTTTTT. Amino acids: CASSQDRERFKKLFF.

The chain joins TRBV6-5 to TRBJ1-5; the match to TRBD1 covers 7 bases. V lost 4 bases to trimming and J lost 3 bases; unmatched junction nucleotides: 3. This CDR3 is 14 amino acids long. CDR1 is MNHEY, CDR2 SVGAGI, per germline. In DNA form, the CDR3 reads TGTGCCAGCAGTTTACAGGGGAACAATCAGCCCCAGCATTTT. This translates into CASSLQGNNQPQHF.

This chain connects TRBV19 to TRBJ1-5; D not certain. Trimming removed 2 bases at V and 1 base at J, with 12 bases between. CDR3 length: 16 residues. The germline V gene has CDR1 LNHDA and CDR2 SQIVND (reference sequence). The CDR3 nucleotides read TGTGCCAGTAGTATATACGGCGGGATGAGCAATCAGCCCCAGCATTTT. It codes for CASSIYGGMSNQPQHF.

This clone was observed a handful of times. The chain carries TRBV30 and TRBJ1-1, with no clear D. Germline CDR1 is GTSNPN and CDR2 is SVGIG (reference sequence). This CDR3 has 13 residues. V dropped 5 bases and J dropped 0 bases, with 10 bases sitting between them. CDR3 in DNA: TGTGCCTGGGGGCGGGGAATGAACACTGAAGCTTTCTTT. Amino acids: CAWGRGMNTEAFF. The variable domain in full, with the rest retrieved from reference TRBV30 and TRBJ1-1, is SQTIHQWPATLVQPVGSPLSLECTVEGTSNPNLYWYRQAAGRGLQLLFYSVGIGQISSEVPQNLSASRPQDRQFILSSKKLLLSDSGFYLCAWGRGMNTEAFFGQGTRLTVV.

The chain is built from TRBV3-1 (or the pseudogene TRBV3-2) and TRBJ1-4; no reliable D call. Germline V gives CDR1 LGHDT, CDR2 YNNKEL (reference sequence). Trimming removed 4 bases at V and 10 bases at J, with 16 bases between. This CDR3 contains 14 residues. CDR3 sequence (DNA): TGTGCCAGCAGCCCCCTTGGGTGGGGAGGAAAACTGTTTTTT. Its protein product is CASSPLGWGGKLFF.

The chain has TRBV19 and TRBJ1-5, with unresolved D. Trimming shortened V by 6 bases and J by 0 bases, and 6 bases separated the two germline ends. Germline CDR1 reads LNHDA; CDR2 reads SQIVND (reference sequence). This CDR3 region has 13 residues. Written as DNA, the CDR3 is TGTGCCAGTAGACATTATAGCAATCAGCCCCAGCATTTT. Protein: CASRHYSNQPQHF.

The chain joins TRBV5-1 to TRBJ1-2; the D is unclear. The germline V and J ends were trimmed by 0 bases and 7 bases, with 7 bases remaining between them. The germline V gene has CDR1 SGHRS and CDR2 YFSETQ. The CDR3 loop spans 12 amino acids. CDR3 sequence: CASSLEGSGYTF. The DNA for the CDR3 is TGCGCCAGCAGCTTGGAAGGGAGTGGCTACACCTTC.

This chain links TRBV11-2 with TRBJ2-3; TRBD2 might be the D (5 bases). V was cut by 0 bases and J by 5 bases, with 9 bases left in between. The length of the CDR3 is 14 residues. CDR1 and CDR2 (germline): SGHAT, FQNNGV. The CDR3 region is CASSLDHGRDTQYF. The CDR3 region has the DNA TGTGCCAGCAGCTTAGATCATGGGAGAGATACGCAGTATTTT.

The chain's CDR3 is CASSLEQGRNEQFF. The CDR3 coding sequence is TGTGCCAGCAGCTTAGAACAGGGGAGGAATGAGCAGTTCTTC. J is TRBJ2-1 and V is TRBV7-3; a weak D match, TRBD1 (7 bases). The CDR3 has 14 residues. CDR1 and CDR2 (germline): SGHTA, FQGTGA. V gave up 2 bases and J gave up 7 bases, with 12 bases separating them.

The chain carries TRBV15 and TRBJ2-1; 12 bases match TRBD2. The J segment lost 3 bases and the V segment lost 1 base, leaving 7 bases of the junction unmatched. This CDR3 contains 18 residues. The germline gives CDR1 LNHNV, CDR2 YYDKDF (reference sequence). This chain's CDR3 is CATSRVPSGGVFYNEQFF. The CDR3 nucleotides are TGTGCCACCAGCAGAGTGCCTAGCGGGGGGGTTTTCTACAATGAGCAGTTCTTC.

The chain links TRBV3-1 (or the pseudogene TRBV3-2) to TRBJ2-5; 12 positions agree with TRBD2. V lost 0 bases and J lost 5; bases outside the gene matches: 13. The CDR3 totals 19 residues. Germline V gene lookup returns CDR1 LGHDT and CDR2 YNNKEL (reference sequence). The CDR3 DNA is TGTGCCAGCAGCCAAGAAAGTCGGCTAGCGGGGGGGCGAGGGGAGACCCAGTACTTC. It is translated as CASSQESRLAGGRGETQYF.

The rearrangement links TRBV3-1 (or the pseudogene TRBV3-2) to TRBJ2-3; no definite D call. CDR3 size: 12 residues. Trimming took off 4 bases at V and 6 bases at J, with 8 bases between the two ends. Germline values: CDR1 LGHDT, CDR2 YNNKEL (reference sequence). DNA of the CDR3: TGTGCCAGCAGCCGAACCGGGGATACGCAGTATTTT. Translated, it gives CASSRTGDTQYF.

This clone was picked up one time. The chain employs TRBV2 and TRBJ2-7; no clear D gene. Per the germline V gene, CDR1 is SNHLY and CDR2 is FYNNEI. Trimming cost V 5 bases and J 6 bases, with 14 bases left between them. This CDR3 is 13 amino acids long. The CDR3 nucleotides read TGTGCCAGCAGTAAGGCCTTGCCAGGCGAGCAGTACTTC. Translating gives CASSKALPGEQYF.

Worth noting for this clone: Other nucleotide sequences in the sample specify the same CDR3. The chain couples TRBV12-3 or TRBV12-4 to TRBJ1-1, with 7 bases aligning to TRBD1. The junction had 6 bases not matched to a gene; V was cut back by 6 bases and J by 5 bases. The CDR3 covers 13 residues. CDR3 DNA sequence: TGTGCCAGCAGCTTTTCAGGGGGGACTGAAGCTTTCTTT. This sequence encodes CASSFSGGTEAFF.

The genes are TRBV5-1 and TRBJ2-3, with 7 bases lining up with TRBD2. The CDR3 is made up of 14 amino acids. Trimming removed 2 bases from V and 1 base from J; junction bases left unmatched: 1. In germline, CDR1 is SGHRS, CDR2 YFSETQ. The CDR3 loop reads CASSLAGRTDTQYF. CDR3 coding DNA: TGCGCCAGCAGCTTAGCGGGGCGCACAGATACGCAGTATTTT.